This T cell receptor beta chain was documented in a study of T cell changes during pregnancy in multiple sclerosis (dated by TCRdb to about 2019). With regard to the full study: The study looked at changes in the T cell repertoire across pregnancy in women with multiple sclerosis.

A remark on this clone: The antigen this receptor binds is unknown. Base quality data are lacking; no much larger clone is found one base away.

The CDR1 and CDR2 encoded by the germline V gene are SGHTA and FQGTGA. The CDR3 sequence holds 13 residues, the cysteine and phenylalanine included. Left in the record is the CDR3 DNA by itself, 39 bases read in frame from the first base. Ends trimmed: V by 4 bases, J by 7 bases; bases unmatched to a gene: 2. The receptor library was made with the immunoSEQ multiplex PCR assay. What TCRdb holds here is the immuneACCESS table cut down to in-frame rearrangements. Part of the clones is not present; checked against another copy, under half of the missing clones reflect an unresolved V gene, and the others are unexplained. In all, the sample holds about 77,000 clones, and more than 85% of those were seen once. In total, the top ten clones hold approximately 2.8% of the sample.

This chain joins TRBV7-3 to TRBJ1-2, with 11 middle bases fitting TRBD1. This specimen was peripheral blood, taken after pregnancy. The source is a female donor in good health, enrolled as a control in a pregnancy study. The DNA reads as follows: TGTGCCAGCAGCTCGGGGACAGGGGGTGGCTACACCTTC. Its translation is CASSSGTGGGYTF.